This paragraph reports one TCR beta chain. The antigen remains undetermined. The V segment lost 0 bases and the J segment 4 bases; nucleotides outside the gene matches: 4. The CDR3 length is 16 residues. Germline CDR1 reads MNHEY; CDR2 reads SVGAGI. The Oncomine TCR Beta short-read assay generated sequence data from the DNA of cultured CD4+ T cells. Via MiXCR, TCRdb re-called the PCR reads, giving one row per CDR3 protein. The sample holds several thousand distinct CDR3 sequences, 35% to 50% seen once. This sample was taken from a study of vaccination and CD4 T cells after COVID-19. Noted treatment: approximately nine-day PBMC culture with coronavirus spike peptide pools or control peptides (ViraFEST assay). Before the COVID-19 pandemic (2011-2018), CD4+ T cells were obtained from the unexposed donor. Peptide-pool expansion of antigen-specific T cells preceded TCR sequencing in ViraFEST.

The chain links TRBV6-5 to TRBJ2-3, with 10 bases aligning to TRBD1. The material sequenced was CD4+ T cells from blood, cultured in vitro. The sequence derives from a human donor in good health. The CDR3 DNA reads TGTGCCAGCAGTTACTCCGGGACAGGGGTCTCAGATACGCAGTATTTT. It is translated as CASSYSGTGVSDTQYF.